This T cell receptor beta chain was found in a study of regulatory T cells in long-lasting Graves disease. Study-wide points: The study found persistent patients shared more public clonotypes (roughly 2,800) than new patients (about 1,000).

The CDR3 has 12 amino acids. The V gene's germline CDR1 is SGHRS and CDR2 YFSETQ. In regard to this clonotype: The antigen remains unidentified. One end of the junction varies from germline; a read error may be responsible.

Noted time point: newly diagnosed GD, antithyroid drugs for less than 3 months. Preparation of the TCR library used RNA extracted from PBMCs. The patients were drawn from one endocrinology department in Xi'an, China. The collection involved drawing around 8.5 milliliters of peripheral blood into EDTA tubes. Sequencing libraries for TCR beta were prepared with iRepertoire HTBI primers and Arm-PCR of CDR3 regions. TCRdb processed the multiplex PCR reads anew with MiXCR; each CDR3 protein has one entry. The sample records about half a million distinct CDR3 sequences, about 11% being singletons. The same data also contributed to another study, on T cells in Graves' hyperthyroidism and ophthalmopathy.

J is TRBJ2-5 and V is TRBV5-1; no clear D. The clonotype comes from a woman in her twenties or thirties with Graves disease. The sequencing here drew on peripheral blood mononuclear cells (PBMCs), taken at new diagnosis, from a patient treated with antithyroid drugs. The CDR3 is CASSPEEETLYF. The CDR3 region has the DNA TGCGCCAGCAGCCCGGAAGAGGAGACCCTGTACTTC. Drawing the rest from reference TRBV5-1 and TRBJ2-5, the complete variable domain is KAGVTQTPRYLIKTRGQQVTLSCSPISGHRSVSWYQQTPGQGLQFLFEYFSETQRNKGNFPGRFSGRQFSNSRSEMNVSTLELGDSALYLCASSPEEETLYFGPGTRLLVL.